The T cell receptor beta chain under discussion was sequenced for a study of graft-versus-host responses after intestinal transplantation. About the study: All recipients were given anti-thymocyte globulin induction, and tacrolimus and steroids were then administered for around three years.

Using immunoSEQ multiplex PCR, the repertoire was profiled, and TCRdb retains in-frame clones only, with some absent. The sample holds about 19,000 clones; approximately 92% are singletons and the top ten take 1.5% to 2%. Germline V CDR1 and CDR2: SGHVT, SQSDAQ. Unmatched junction bases numbered 11, after V lost 3 bases and J lost 4 bases. There are 16 residues in the CDR3. Specimen: PBMCs, collected more than 350 days after transplant. The sequence derives from a human patient who received an intestinal transplant, so some T cells may come from the graft donor. V and J are TRBV7-4 and TRBJ2-7; 8 nucleotides match TRBD1. CDR3 DNA sequence: TGTGCCAGCAGCTTCACCCTCCGGGACAGGACGTACGAGCAGTACTTC. It codes for CASSFTLRDRTYEQYF.